This T cell receptor (beta chain) was identified in a study of blood T cell repertoires in COVID-19 (TCRdb year 2020). For context, the study as a whole: Collaborator samples came from the United States, Italy and Spain and covered acute and convalescent phases of COVID-19. Subjects who had been exposed to COVID-19, were actively infected with it, or had recovered from it provided the deeply sampled blood TCRbeta repertoires that made up the dataset. The material from the prospective study consisted of cDNA or gDNA derived from T cells, B-cell-depleted T cells, or PBMCs. Nearly every sample came with metadata listing a de-identified subject ID, COVID-19 status, age in years and sex. Where available, HLA class I and class II types were obtained from metadata supplied by the sample provider rather than from assay-based typing. The samples were drawn from two sources: the first 160 participants of the ongoing ImmuneRACE study, and over 1,000 subjects contributed by 6 global collaborators. A freely available public database, intended as a resource for researchers studying the immune response to SARS-CoV-2, is where the repertoires were released.

General conclusions and limits of the study: The quantity of clinical and demographic metadata differed by source and by participant and was supplied without curation.

In its sample, this clone was seen once. No antigen is known for it. Per-nucleotide qualities are absent, and no much larger clonotype sits a single base away. The junction shows trimming of 0 bases on V and 4 bases on J, and the gene matches do not reach 3 bases of it. The CDR3 holds 15 amino acids from the cysteine to the phenylalanine. CDR3 DNA is the only sequence kept; it has 45 bases, read in frame from the first base. For CDR1 and CDR2, the germline V gene (reference sequence) lists SGHNT and YYREEE. TCRbeta CDR3 regions were amplified from genomic DNA using the immunoSEQ Assay, a bias-controlled multiplex PCR. Per the original workflow: Nucleated cell counts per sample were estimated from amplification of reference gene primers within the assay. To quantify the absolute abundance of each unique TCRbeta CDR3 rearrangement, sequence reads were collapsed and filtered. Productive Simpson clonality was computed per sample as the square root of Simpson's diversity index over productive rearrangements. TCRdb stores this immuneACCESS table with in-frame sequences only. Part of the clones is absent; in the studies checked, under half of the shortfall reflects unresolved V genes, and no reason is known for the rest. V, J and clone size were drawn from that table, and D and trimming were deduced from the DNA. Present in this sample are some 62,000 clones, approximately 78% of which were seen just once. The ten biggest clones cover over 12% of the sample.

In Seattle, one collaborating source enrolled patients while the infection was active and tracked those patients longitudinally over the course of disease. The collaborating institutions used their own protocols to collect whole blood in K2EDTA tubes. For TCRbeta analysis, collaborators shipped samples as frozen whole blood, isolated PBMCs, or DNA extracted from either of those sample types. This receptor was identified in a man between 60 and 70 years old with COVID-19, enrolled during active disease. Source material: peripheral blood. The rearrangement combines TRBV5-4 with TRBJ2-4, with 8 junctional bases fitting TRBD2. The CDR3 here reads CASSLGGTRKNIQYF. The nucleotides are TGTGCCAGCAGCTTGGGAGGGACTAGAAAAAACATTCAGTACTTC.